This is a list of T cell receptor beta chains from one sample in a study of blood T cell repertoires in COVID-19. Repertoires were generated with immunoSEQ multiplex PCR, while TCRdb's copy carries only in-frame clones and drops some. Of fewer than 250,000 clones listed, around nine tenths are singletons. Material: peripheral blood. These receptors came from a man between 35 and 55 years old with acute or convalescent COVID-19. Both conserved end residues are part of each CDR3. D genes are given only for firm matches. Clone size is stated in some rows and not others, as once, few, many or a class when expanded.

j_call,d_call,v_call,clone_size,cdr3_nt,cdr3_aa
TRBJ2-7,TRBD2,TRBV24-1,once,TGTGCCACCAGTGACCCCGGGACTAGTGACTACGAGCAGTACTTC,CATSDPGTSDYEQYF
TRBJ2-2,-,TRBV19,-,TGTGCCAGTAGTAGTCGGCAGGTTAAGCCCGGGGAGCTGTTTTTT,CASSSRQVKPGELFF
TRBJ2-6,TRBD1,TRBV5-1,once,TGCGCCAGCAGCCCATGGGACAGCTCATCTGGGGCCAACGTCCTGACTTTC,CASSPWDSSSGANVLTF
TRBJ2-1,TRBD2,TRBV9,-,TGTGCCAGCACCGTTTCCGGGACTAGCTACAATGAGCAGTTCTTC,CASTVSGTSYNEQFF
TRBJ2-7,TRBD2,TRBV24-1,-,TGTGCCACCAGTGCCGGGACTAGAGGGTCCTACGAGCAGTACTTC,CATSAGTRGSYEQYF
TRBJ1-2,-,TRBV28,-,TGTGCCACCCAGGGGTATGGCTACACCTTC,CATQGYGYTF
TRBJ1-5,-,TRBV19,-,TGTGCCAGTAGTATCGGGGTTCAGCCCCAGCATTTT,CASSIGVQPQHF
TRBJ1-5,TRBD1,TRBV5-6,once,TGTGCCAGCAGCGGCAGGGGACCAGGGGGCTATAGCAATCAGCCCCAGCATTTT,CASSGRGPGGYSNQPQHF
TRBJ2-5,TRBD1,TRBV5-1,-,TGCGCCAGCAGTTTAACCGGGGACAGGGGAGAGACCCAGTACTTC,CASSLTGDRGETQYF
TRBJ2-1,TRBD2,TRBV18,once,TGTGCCAGCTCGACTTACGGTCAGCGGGGGTCCAATGAGCAGTTCTTC,CASSTYGQRGSNEQFF
TRBJ2-5,-,TRBV11-2,-,TGTGCCAGCAGCATCCAACAAGAGACCCAGTACTTC,CASSIQQETQYF
TRBJ1-4,-,TRBV10-2,-,TGCGCCAGCAGTGATACAGGTGCTGGTAATGAAAAACTGTTTTTT,CASSDTGAGNEKLFF
TRBJ1-2,-,TRBV5-6,few,TGTGCCAGCAGCTTGGGACAGAACTATGGCTACACCTTC,CASSLGQNYGYTF
TRBJ2-7,TRBD1,TRBV7-3,-,TGTGCCAGCAGCTCCGGGACAGGGGAGGACGAGCAGTACTTC,CASSSGTGEDEQYF
TRBJ2-5,TRBD2,TRBV24-1,-,TGTGCCACCAGTGACCCTTCTGCGGGAGGGTACCAAGAGACCCAGTACTTC,CATSDPSAGGYQETQYF
TRBJ1-5,-,TRBV5-1,-,TGCGCCAGCAGCTTGGGCGGGGGCAATCAGCCCCAGCATTTT,CASSLGGGNQPQHF
TRBJ2-5,-,TRBV7-2,-,TGTGCCAGCAGCTCGAACCCCGGGACACCCCAGTACTTC,CASSSNPGTPQYF
TRBJ2-2,-,TRBV6-5,-,TGTGCCAGCAGTCCCTTCCTACACCCGGGCGGGGAGCTGTTTTTT,CASSPFLHPGGELFF
TRBJ1-6,-,TRBV4-3,-,TGCGCCAGCAGCCAAGCGATACACAGCAGTAATTCACCCCTCCACTTT,CASSQAIHSSNSPLHF
TRBJ1-6,-,TRBV7-6,-,TGTGCCAGCAGCACCTCAGGGGTGAGGGAGAATTCACCCCTCCACTTT,CASSTSGVRENSPLHF
TRBJ2-7,TRBD1,TRBV27,-,TGTGCCAGCAGTTTATGGGACAGGGGTAACGAGCAGTACTTC,CASSLWDRGNEQYF
TRBJ1-2,-,TRBV15,once,TGTGCCACCAGCAGAGACAGGTTCTATGGCTACACCTTC,CATSRDRFYGYTF
TRBJ1-1,-,TRBV10-3,-,TGTGCCATCAGCGACGGGATGAACACTGAAGCTTTCTTT,CAISDGMNTEAFF
TRBJ2-1,-,TRBV4-2,-,TGTGCCAGCAGCCAAGAACAGGGAACAACCTACAATGAGCAGTTCTTC,CASSQEQGTTYNEQFF
TRBJ1-5,-,TRBV18,once,TGTGCCAGCTCACCAGCGGGAGGACCCCAGCATTTT,CASSPAGGPQHF
TRBJ2-3,TRBD1,TRBV18,once,TGTGCCAGCTCACCCCGGACAGGGAGCACAGATACGCAGTATTTT,CASSPRTGSTDTQYF
TRBJ2-5,TRBD1,TRBV11-2,-,TGTGCCAGCAGCCCTGACAGGGTAAAGACCCAGTACTTC,CASSPDRVKTQYF
TRBJ1-1,TRBD1,TRBV4-3,-,TGCGCCAGCAGCCAAGATCGGGCAGGGGGCAGTGAAGCTTTCTTT,CASSQDRAGGSEAFF
TRBJ1-1,TRBD1,TRBV10-3,-,TGTGCCATCAGTGCGCTTCCGACCATTTCGGGACAGGTAACGAAGGCTTTCTTT,CAISALPTISGQVTKAFF
TRBJ2-5,TRBD2,TRBV29-1,-,TGCAGCGTGGGGGGACTAGCGGGAGTAGAGACCCAGTACTTC,CSVGGLAGVETQYF
TRBJ2-2,-,TRBV9,once,TGTGCCAGCAGCCGGAATGCGGCGAACACCGGGGAGCTGTTTTTT,CASSRNAANTGELFF
TRBJ2-3,TRBD2,TRBV7-3,-,TGTGCCAGCAGCTTTGCGGGAGTCCTCACAGATACGCAGTATTTT,CASSFAGVLTDTQYF
TRBJ2-5,-,TRBV4-2,once,TGTGCCAGCAGCCAACGAGAACAGGGACAAGAGACCCAGTACTTC,CASSQREQGQETQYF
TRBJ2-5,TRBD2,TRBV18,-,TGTGCCAGCTCACCACCGGGACTAGCGGAGCAAGAGACCCAGTACTTC,CASSPPGLAEQETQYF
TRBJ2-1,-,TRBV5-4,-,TGTGCCAGCAGCGTATACGTCAGCTCCTACAATGAGCAGTTCTTC,CASSVYVSSYNEQFF
TRBJ1-6,TRBD1,TRBV6-5,-,TGTGCCAGCAGTTATTCCGGGACAGGGAATGGATCACCCCTCCACTTT,CASSYSGTGNGSPLHF
TRBJ2-7,-,TRBV19,-,TGTGCCAGTAGCCCCCCCGCGCTAGCTGGCGAGCAGTACTTC,CASSPPALAGEQYF
TRBJ2-1,-,TRBV5-6,-,TGTGCCAGCAGCTCTTACTACAATGAGCAGTTCTTC,CASSSYYNEQFF
TRBJ1-2,-,TRBV21-1,-,TGTGCCAGCAGCAAAGAAAGAAGGATGGGAGACAGGGGGAACTATGGCTACACCTTC,CASSKERRMGDRGNYGYTF
TRBJ1-2,TRBD1,TRBV5-1,once,TGCGCCAGCAGCCCTGGACAGGGGGCAATTTTGTTAGGCTACACCTTC,CASSPGQGAILLGYTF
TRBJ2-1,-,TRBV20-1,-,TGCAGTGCTACCCTCGCGGGTGAGCAGTTCTTC,CSATLAGEQFF
TRBJ1-1,TRBD1,TRBV7-2,-,TGTGCCAGCAGCCCGGACAGGGGTTGGACTGAAGCTTTCTTT,CASSPDRGWTEAFF
TRBJ2-7,-,TRBV21-1,-,TGTGCCAGCAGCAAAGATAAGGGCGGCAGGGGGCTCTACGAGCAGTACTTC,CASSKDKGGRGLYEQYF
TRBJ1-1,-,TRBV7-9,-,TGTGCCAGCAGCTCGACCAGGGCGGAGAACACTGAAGCTTTCTTT,CASSSTRAENTEAFF
TRBJ2-7,-,TRBV6-5,once,TGTGCCAGCACGCAACGCGGTCAGGGCACCTACGAGCAGTACTTC,CASTQRGQGTYEQYF
TRBJ2-2,TRBD2,TRBV14,-,TGTGCCAGCAGCCGTAGCGGGGCGAACACCGGGGAGCTGTTTTTT,CASSRSGANTGELFF
TRBJ2-6,-,TRBV19,-,TGTGCCAGTAGTATCGAGCTCTCTGGGGCCAACGTCCTGACTTTC,CASSIELSGANVLTF
TRBJ2-1,-,TRBV5-1,-,TGCGCCAGCAGCTCCATCTTTACCGACGGAGGAGGGCCCCTCGGGCATGAGCAGTTCTTC,CASSSIFTDGGGPLGHEQFF
TRBJ1-1,-,TRBV2,-,TGTGCCAGCAGTGAGGGGACTATGACTGAAGCTTTCTTT,CASSEGTMTEAFF
TRBJ2-5,-,TRBV11-2,-,TGTGCCAGCAGCGCCTGGTCCAGGGAGACCCAGTACTTC,CASSAWSRETQYF
TRBJ2-3,TRBD2,TRBV5-4,once,TGTGCCAGCAGCCGTAGCGGGGGGGCGAGAGATACGCAGTATTTT,CASSRSGGARDTQYF
TRBJ1-1,-,TRBV6-5,few,TGTGCCAGCATAGGAGCAACTGAAGCTTTCTTT,CASIGATEAFF
TRBJ2-5,-,TRBV27,-,TGTGCCAGCAGTTTTTTGAGGGGGGGAGAGACCCAGTACTTC,CASSFLRGGETQYF
TRBJ2-1,-,TRBV25-1,-,TGTGCCAGCATCCCTCCCCAGGGTAAGAGGATGAACAATGAGCAGTTCTTC,CASIPPQGKRMNNEQFF